Shown below are 28 T cell receptor beta chains from a single sample sequenced in a study of Graves' ophthalmopathy and Graves' hyperthyroidism. For repertoire sequencing, the TCR beta CDR3 regions were amplified from RNA transcripts. First-round RT-PCR employed HTBI primers, with a second-round multiplex PCR after it. TCRdb processed the multiplex PCR reads anew with MiXCR; each CDR3 protein has one entry. The table shows a few hundred thousand distinct CDR3 sequences, with 15% to 17% occurring only once. Sequencing was performed on peripheral blood. These receptors were obtained from a woman younger than 35 with stable Graves' hyperthyroidism.

This clonotype was counted at least ten times. The chain has TRBV6-2 or TRBV6-3 and TRBJ1-1, with D possibly matching TRBD1 (6 bases). V lost 11 bases, J lost 7 bases, and 20 bases lay in between. CDR1 and CDR2 (germline): MNHEY, SVGEGT. The CDR3 has 13 amino acids. CDR3 loop: CASTPGGADEAFF. The CDR3, as DNA: TGTGCCTCAACCCCCGGGGGGGCAGATGAAGCTTTCTTT.

This clonotype was picked up many times. The CDR3 sequence: CASSLLAGGTNTGELFF. CDR3 DNA sequence: TGTGCCAGCAGTCTACTAGCGGGGGGGACTAACACCGGGGAGCTGTTTTTT. The V gene is TRBV12-3 or TRBV12-4, the J gene TRBJ2-2; 13 nucleotides line up with TRBD2. Trimming at V came to 5 bases and at J to 2 bases, leaving 5 bases not matched to a gene. This CDR3 comprises 17 residues.

The table lists this clonotype with many counts. The CDR3 coding sequence is TGTGCCAGCAGCTTCTTAGGCCGGGACAGCTCCTACGAGCAGTACTTC. It translates to CASSFLGRDSSYEQYF. This chain connects TRBV7-8 to TRBJ2-7, with 7 bases aligning to TRBD1. The germline CDR1 and CDR2 sequences are SGHVS and FQNEAQ. This CDR3 comprises 16 residues. J lost 0 bases, V lost 3 bases, and 8 bases had no gene match.

This clonotype occurred many times. The J gene is TRBJ1-1, the V gene TRBV13; 10 bases fit TRBD1. After removal of 5 bases from V and 5 bases from J, the junction contained 8 bases not matched to a gene. The CDR3 has 15 amino acids. The germline V gene has CDR1 PRHDT and CDR2 FYEKMQ (reference sequence). CDR3 region: CASSEWDRGGTEAFF. The CDR3 DNA sequence: TGTGCCAGCAGCGAGTGGGACAGGGGAGGTACTGAAGCTTTCTTT.

Regarding this clonotype: One base away lies a much larger clone, so this may be a sequencing read error. The conserved phenylalanine or tryptophan is not found at the CDR3 terminus, so this likely reflects a read error. CDR3 nucleotides: TGTGCTAGTGGTTTACCGGACAAGGACTATGGCTACACCGTC. Residues: CASGLPDKDYGYTV. The chain recombines TRBV12-5 with TRBJ1-2, with D maybe TRBD1 (5 bases). The V end lost 3 bases, the J end lost 3 bases, and 11 bases lay between the germline ends. Germline assignment: CDR1 LGHNT and CDR2 FRNRAP. CDR3 size: 14 residues.

This clonotype came up many times. The V gene is TRBV6-1, the J gene TRBJ2-7; a weak D match, TRBD1 (6 bases). CDR1 is MNHNS, CDR2 SASEGT, per germline. The V end was cut by 4 bases, the J end by 6 bases, with 13 bases between. This CDR3 is built from 13 residues. The CDR3 is CASSGTDLGEQYF. In DNA form, the CDR3 reads TGTGCCAGCAGTGGGACAGATCTTGGCGAGCAGTACTTC.

This clonotype was recorded at least ten times. The chain is built from TRBV6-5 and TRBJ1-2; D is ambiguous. This CDR3 contains 16 residues. Germline values: CDR1 MNHEY, CDR2 SVGAGI. With 0 bases removed from V and 8 bases from J, the gap between germline ends came to 19 bases. The CDR3: CASSYSEGPWGMGYTF. The CDR3 nucleotides are TGTGCCAGCAGTTACTCCGAGGGCCCGTGGGGAATGGGCTACACCTTC.

This clonotype was picked up many times. The rearrangement links TRBV12-3 or TRBV12-4 to TRBJ2-2, with D perhaps given as TRBD1 or TRBD2 (5 bases each). The V end was cut by 2 bases, the J end by 6 bases, with 10 bases between. This CDR3 contains 14 residues. Here the CDR3 DNA reads TGTGCCAGCAGTTTATTGTCGGGGCCCGGGGAGCTGTTTTTT. Translating it yields CASSLLSGPGELFF.

There are many counts of this clonotype. V gene TRBV9 combines with J gene TRBJ1-2; D is perhaps TRBD1 (5 bases). This CDR3 is 15 amino acids long. The V gene's germline CDR1 is SGDLS and CDR2 YYNGEE. V gave up 4 bases and J gave up 7 bases, with 20 bases separating them. CDR3 residues: CASSPPGPSYVGYTF. CDR3 nucleotides: TGTGCCAGCAGCCCCCCGGGACCATCCTATGTTGGCTACACCTTC.

This clonotype showed up many times. DNA for the CDR3: TGTGCCAGCAGGCCCGTACAGGGAAATCGCTATGGCTACACCTTC. Translation gives CASRPVQGNRYGYTF. The chain couples TRBV6-1 to TRBJ1-2, with D maybe TRBD1 (6 bases). The CDR3 is 15 residues long. The germline gives CDR1 MNHNS, CDR2 SASEGT. Trimming left V 6 bases short and J 4 bases short, with 18 bases between.

This clonotype was counted only a few times. The V gene is TRBV6-5, the J gene TRBJ1-5; no definite D call. Per the germline V gene, CDR1 is MNHEY and CDR2 is SVGAGI. V lost 4 bases to trimming and J lost 5 bases, with 15 bases between them. The CDR3 is 15 amino acids. The chain's CDR3 is CASSSSGIYHQPQHF. DNA of the CDR3: TGTGCCAGCAGTTCCTCGGGGATCTACCATCAGCCCCAGCATTTT.

This clonotype came up many times. This chain connects TRBV4-1 to TRBJ1-2, with a tentative D call TRBD1 (6 bases). The CDR3 has 17 amino acids. Deletions cut 0 bases from V and 1 base from J, with 15 bases between. Germline loops: CDR1 MGHRA, CDR2 YSYEKL. The CDR3 bases are TGCGCCAGCAGCCAAGAACCCCGCCGACAGGTTAACTATGGCTACACCTTC. Translated: CASSQEPRRQVNYGYTF.

The chain combines TRBV11-1 with TRBJ2-7; a weak D match, TRBD1 (5 bases). CDR3 length equals 16 residues. V gave up 1 base and J gave up 2 bases, with 15 bases separating them. Germline loops: CDR1 SGHAT, CDR2 FQDESV (reference sequence). This chain's CDR3 is CASSLGVGVTTYEQYF. CDR3 sequence (DNA): TGTGCCAGCAGCTTAGGAGTAGGGGTGACCACCTACGAGCAGTACTTC.

This clonotype was seen many times. The V gene is TRBV2, the J gene TRBJ1-2, with D unclear. Looked up from germline, CDR1 is SNHLY and CDR2 is FYNNEI. The CDR3 is made up of 13 amino acids. With 6 bases removed from V and 2 bases from J, the gap between germline ends came to 10 bases. CDR3 DNA sequence: TGTGCCAGCAGGGTTGACGAAAACTATGGCTACACCTTC. Protein: CASRVDENYGYTF.

This clonotype occurred many times. In nucleotides, the CDR3 is TGTGCCAGCAGACCCAGGGAGCCCGACGAGCAGTACTTC. Protein sequence: CASRPREPDEQYF. The V call is TRBV12-3 or TRBV12-4, the J call TRBJ2-7; either TRBD1 or TRBD2 may supply D (5 bases each). The germline V and J ends were trimmed by 6 bases and 5 bases, with 14 bases remaining between them. The CDR3 is made up of 13 amino acids.

This clonotype was counted at least ten times. This rearrangement joins TRBV5-1 to TRBJ2-7; D is uncertain. The CDR3 extends over 14 amino acids. The germline CDR1 and CDR2 sequences are SGHRS and YFSETQ. Deletions cut 0 bases from V and 0 bases from J, with 7 bases between. CDR3 sequence reads: CASSLVVSSYEQYF. In DNA, the CDR3 is TGCGCCAGCAGCTTGGTCGTTAGCTCCTACGAGCAGTACTTC.

This clonotype was observed many times. The CDR3 here is CASSQPTGTRGTEAFF. The CDR3 DNA is TGCGCCAGCAGCCAACCCACAGGGACGAGGGGCACTGAAGCTTTCTTT. The J gene is TRBJ1-1, the V gene TRBV4-1, with a possible D match to TRBD1 (6 bases). This CDR3 has 16 amino acids. CDR1 MGHRA and CDR2 YSYEKL come from the germline V gene. Trimming removed 2 bases from V and 4 bases from J, with 17 bases in between.

V is TRBV4-1 and J is TRBJ1-1; tentatively, D is TRBD1 (5 bases). This CDR3 region has 18 residues. CDR1 MGHRA and CDR2 YSYEKL come from the germline V gene. V was shortened by 4 bases and J by 2 bases, with 23 bases between the two germline ends. The CDR3 DNA follows: TGCGCCAGCAGCCCAAGAAGTCTCATCTGGGACCCCAACACTGAAGCTTTCTTT. Its protein product is CASSPRSLIWDPNTEAFF.

The table lists this clonotype with many counts. The chain employs TRBV7-9 and TRBJ1-1, with 9 bases identical to TRBD1. Per germline, CDR1 SEHNR and CDR2 FQNEAQ (reference sequence). CDR3 length: 18 residues. V lost 6 bases and J lost 1; bases outside the gene matches: 15. CDR3 amino acids: CASRSSGTGNPTNTEAFF. DNA of the CDR3: TGTGCCAGCAGGAGTTCCGGGACAGGGAACCCAACGAACACTGAAGCTTTCTTT.

In its sample, this clonotype was seen many times. This sequence joins TRBV20-1 and TRBJ1-6, with D perhaps TRBD1 (5 bases). CDR3 length: 14 amino acids. Germline V lookup: CDR1 DFQATT, CDR2 SNEGSKA (reference sequence). V lost 0 bases, J lost 8 bases, and 11 bases lay in between. The CDR3 bases are TGCAGTGCTAGAGATCCGGGGGGGGATTCACCCCTCCACTTT. Its translation: CSARDPGGDSPLHF.

The chain has TRBV19 and TRBJ2-2, with 7 bases aligning to TRBD1. The CDR3 length is 16 residues. Germline-derived CDR1 and CDR2 are LNHDA and SQIVND (reference sequence). V was clipped by 6 bases and J by 3 bases; unmatched bases: 10. The DNA for the CDR3 is TGTGCCAGTAGACTAAGACAGGGATCAGACACCGGGGAGCTGTTTTTT. It codes for CASRLRQGSDTGELFF.

In this sample, this clonotype turned up many times. One end of the junction is discordant with germline, which a read error may explain. The chain employs TRBV7-2 and TRBJ2-4; TRBD2 aligns across 12 bases. The CDR3 is made up of 17 amino acids. Germline CDR1 SGHTA, CDR2 FQGNSA. CDR3 DNA: TGTGCCAGCAGCTTACAACTAGCGGGGGGTCCCAAAAACATTAAGTACTTC. Translated: CASSLQLAGGPKNIKYF.

This clonotype showed up many times. The CDR3 loop is CASLEAGGSYEQYF. The CDR3, as DNA: TGTGCCAGCTTGGAGGCAGGGGGATCCTACGAGCAGTACTTC. This chain connects TRBV6-1 to TRBJ2-7, with 7 bases matching TRBD1. Germline CDR1 and CDR2: MNHNS and SASEGT. CDR3 size: 14 residues. Losses at the gene ends were 8 bases for V and 1 base for J; bases not matched to a gene: 8.

This clonotype was counted many times. J is TRBJ2-5 and V is TRBV9; TRBD2 agrees at 8 bases. Germline V gene sequence: CDR1 SGDLS, CDR2 YYNGEE. Germline trimming cut 3 bases from V and 2 bases from J; bases unmatched to any gene: 9. The CDR3 consists of 16 residues. The CDR3 sequence is CASSAGLAQSQETQYF. DNA of the CDR3: TGTGCCAGCAGCGCCGGACTAGCTCAATCACAAGAGACCCAGTACTTC. The whole variable domain, filled in from reference TRBV9 and TRBJ2-5, reads DSGVTQTPKHLITATGQRVTLRCSPRSGDLSVYWYQQSLDQGLQFLIQYYNGEERAKGNILERFSAQQFPDLHSELNLSSLELGDSALYFCASSAGLAQSQETQYFGPGTRLLVL.

The chain couples TRBV11-2 to TRBJ1-2; D call uncertain. The V and J ends lost 1 base and 8 bases respectively, with 11 bases between them. In germline, CDR1 is SGHAT, CDR2 FQNNGV. The CDR3 spans 13 residues. In DNA form, the CDR3 reads TGTGCCAGCAGCTTAGGGGTGATCGGGGGCTACACCTTC. It encodes CASSLGVIGGYTF. The full variable domain, in which reference TRBV11-2 and TRBJ1-2 provide the parts outside the CDR3, is EAGVAQSPRYKIIEKRQSVAFWCNPISGHATLYWYQQILGQGPKLLIQFQNNGVVDDSQLPKDRFSAERLKGVDSTLKIQPAKLEDSAVYLCASSLGVIGGYTFGSGTRLTVV.

The chain links TRBV6-2 or TRBV6-3 to TRBJ2-7; 14 bases fit TRBD2. CDR3 size: 18 residues. Germline V gene sequence: CDR1 MNHEY, CDR2 SVGEGT. With V trimmed by 4 bases and J by 2 bases, 10 bases remained unmatched. Here the CDR3 DNA reads TGTGCCAGCAGTTTCCGACTAGCGGGGGGGCAACGCGCCTACGAGCAGTACTTC. Protein sequence: CASSFRLAGGQRAYEQYF.

This clonotype has at least ten counts. A read error may be the cause here, since a much bigger clone is one base away. The chain recombines TRBV6-2 or TRBV6-3 with TRBJ2-7, with D possibly called TRBD1 or TRBD2 (6 bases each). Trimming shortened V by 2 bases and J by 6 bases, and 14 bases separated the two germline ends. CDR3 length: 14 amino acids. Germline CDR1 reads MNHEY; CDR2 reads SVGEGT. CDR3 DNA sequence: TGTGCCAGCAGTTACGAAAGGGGGGCCTTCGAGCAGTACTTC. It encodes CASSYERGAFEQYF.

This clonotype came up many times. The rearrangement uses TRBV24-1 and TRBJ1-1; D is possibly TRBD1 (5 bases). Germline lookup yields CDR1 KGHDR and CDR2 SFDVKD. There are 16 residues in the CDR3. V lost 3 bases to trimming and J lost 5 bases, with 18 bases between them. The chain's CDR3 is CATSDNPGQLFTEAFF. For the CDR3, the DNA is TGTGCCACCAGTGATAACCCGGGGCAACTCTTTACTGAAGCTTTCTTT.